The entry below gives a single TCR beta chain sequence along with its context. Germline V gene data show CDR1 as MNHNY and CDR2 as SVGAGI (reference sequence). The CDR3 runs to 11 residues. The V and J ends lost 4 bases and 5 bases respectively, with 2 bases between them. This sample was included in a study of control samples from healthy donors and cancer patients. The assay was immunoSEQ multiplex PCR, and TCRdb's table has in-frame clones only and misses some. The repertoire has approximately 150,000 clones, around 90% of them found once; the top ten carry less than 2%. The origin of this receptor is a man aged 18 to 29 in good health. Sequenced material: blood. This chain joins TRBV6-6 and TRBJ1-4; D is unclear. Here the CDR3 DNA reads TGTGCCAGCAGTTTAAATGAAAAACTGTTTTTT. Residues: CASSLNEKLFF.